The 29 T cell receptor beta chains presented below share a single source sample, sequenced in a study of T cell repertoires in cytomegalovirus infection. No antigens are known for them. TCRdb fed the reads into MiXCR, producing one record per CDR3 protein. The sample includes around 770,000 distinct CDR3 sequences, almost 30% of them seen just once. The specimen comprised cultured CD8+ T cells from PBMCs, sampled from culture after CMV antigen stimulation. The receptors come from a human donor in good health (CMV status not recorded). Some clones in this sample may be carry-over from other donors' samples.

The DNA of the CDR3 is TGTGCCAGCAGTGACGACAGGGGGCCCCAAAACAATGAGCAGTTCTTC. It encodes CASSDDRGPQNNEQFF. The rearrangement joins TRBV25-1 to TRBJ2-1; TRBD1 matches at 10 bases. The ends lost 3 bases at V and 5 bases at J; junction bases unmatched: 7. This CDR3 spans 16 amino acids. Germline CDR1 is MGHDK and CDR2 is SYGVNS.

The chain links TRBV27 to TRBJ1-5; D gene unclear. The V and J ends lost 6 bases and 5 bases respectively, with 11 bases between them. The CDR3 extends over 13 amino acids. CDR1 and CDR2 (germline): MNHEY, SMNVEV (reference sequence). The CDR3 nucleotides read TGTGCCAGCAGCACAAGCCGGGATCAGCCCCAGCATTTT. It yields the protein CASSTSRDQPQHF.

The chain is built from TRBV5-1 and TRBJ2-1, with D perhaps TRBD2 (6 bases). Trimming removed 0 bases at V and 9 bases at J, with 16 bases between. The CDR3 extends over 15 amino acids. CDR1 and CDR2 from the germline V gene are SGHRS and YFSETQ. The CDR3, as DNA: TGCGCCAGCAGCTTGGGTAGCGGTCCCTATGTTGAGCAGTTCTTC. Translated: CASSLGSGPYVEQFF.

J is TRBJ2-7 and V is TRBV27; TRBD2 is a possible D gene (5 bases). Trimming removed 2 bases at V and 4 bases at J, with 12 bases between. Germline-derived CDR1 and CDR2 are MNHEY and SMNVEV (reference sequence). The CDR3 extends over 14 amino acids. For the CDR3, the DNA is TGTGCCAGCAGTTTACCGGGAAGGCTTTACGAGCAGTACTTC. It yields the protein CASSLPGRLYEQYF.

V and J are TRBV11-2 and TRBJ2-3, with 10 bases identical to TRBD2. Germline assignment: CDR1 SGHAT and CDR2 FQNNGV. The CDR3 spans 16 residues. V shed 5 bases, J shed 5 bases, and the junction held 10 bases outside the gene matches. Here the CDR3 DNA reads TGTGCCAGCAGCCGGTGGGTTACTAGCGGGGTAGATACGCAGTATTTT. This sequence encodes CASSRWVTSGVDTQYF.

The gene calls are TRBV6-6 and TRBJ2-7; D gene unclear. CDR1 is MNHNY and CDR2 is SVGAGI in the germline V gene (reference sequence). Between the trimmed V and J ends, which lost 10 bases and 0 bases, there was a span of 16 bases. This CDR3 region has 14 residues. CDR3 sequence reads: CATLVTLSSYEQYV. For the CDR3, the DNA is TGTGCCACCCTAGTCACCCTCAGCTCCTACGAGCAGTACGTC.

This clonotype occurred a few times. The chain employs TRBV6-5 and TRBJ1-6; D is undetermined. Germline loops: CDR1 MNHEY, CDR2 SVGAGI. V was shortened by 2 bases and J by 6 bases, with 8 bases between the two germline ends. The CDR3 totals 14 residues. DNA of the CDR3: TGTGCCAGCAGTTACAGTCCGAGTAATTCACCCCTCCACTTT. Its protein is CASSYSPSNSPLHF.

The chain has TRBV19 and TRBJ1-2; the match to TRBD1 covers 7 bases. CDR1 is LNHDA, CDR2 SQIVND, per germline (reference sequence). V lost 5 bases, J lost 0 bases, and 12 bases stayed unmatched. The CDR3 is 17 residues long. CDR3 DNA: TGTGCCAGTAGTCCCCGGGACAGCGCCAGTCCTAACTATGGCTACACCTTC. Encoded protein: CASSPRDSASPNYGYTF.

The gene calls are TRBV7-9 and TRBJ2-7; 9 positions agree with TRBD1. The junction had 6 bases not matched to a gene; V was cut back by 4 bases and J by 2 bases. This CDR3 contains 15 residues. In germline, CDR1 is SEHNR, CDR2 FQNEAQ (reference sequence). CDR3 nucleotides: TGTGCCAGCAGCTCGGGACAGGGTAGAACCTACGAGCAGTACGTC. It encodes CASSSGQGRTYEQYV.

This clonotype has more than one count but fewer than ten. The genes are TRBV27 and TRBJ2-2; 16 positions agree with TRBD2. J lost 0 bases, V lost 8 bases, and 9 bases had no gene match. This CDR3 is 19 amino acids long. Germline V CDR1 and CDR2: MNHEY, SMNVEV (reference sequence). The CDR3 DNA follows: TGTGCCAGCGCTCTTGGGGGACTAGCGGGGGGGGCGAACACCGGGGAGCTGTTTTTT. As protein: CASALGGLAGGANTGELFF.

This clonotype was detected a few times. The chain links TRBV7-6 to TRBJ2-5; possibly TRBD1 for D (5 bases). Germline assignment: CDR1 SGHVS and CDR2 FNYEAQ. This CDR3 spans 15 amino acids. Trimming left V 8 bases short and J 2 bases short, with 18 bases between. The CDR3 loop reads CASRHKGIVQETQYF. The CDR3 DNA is TGTGCCAGCCGGCACAAGGGGATAGTACAAGAGACCCAGTACTTC.

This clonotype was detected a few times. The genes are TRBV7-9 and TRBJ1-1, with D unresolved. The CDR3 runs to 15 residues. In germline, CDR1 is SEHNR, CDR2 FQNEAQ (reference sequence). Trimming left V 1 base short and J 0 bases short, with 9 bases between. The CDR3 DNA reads TGTGCCAGCAGCTTAGATCGGGAAATGAACACTGAAGCTTTCTTT. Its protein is CASSLDREMNTEAFF. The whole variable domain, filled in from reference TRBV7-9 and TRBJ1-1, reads DTGVSQNPRHKITKRGQNVTFRCDPISEHNRLYWYRQTLGQGPEFLTYFQNEAQLEKSRLLSDRFSAERPKGSFSTLEIQRTEQGDSAMYLCASSLDREMNTEAFFGQGTRLTVV.

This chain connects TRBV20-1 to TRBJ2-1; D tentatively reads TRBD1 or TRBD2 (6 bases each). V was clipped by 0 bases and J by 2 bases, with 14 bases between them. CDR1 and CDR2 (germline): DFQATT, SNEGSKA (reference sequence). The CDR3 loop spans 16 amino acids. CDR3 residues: CSARDAIGGPYNEQFF. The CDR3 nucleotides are TGCAGTGCTAGAGACGCCATAGGGGGGCCCTACAATGAGCAGTTCTTC.

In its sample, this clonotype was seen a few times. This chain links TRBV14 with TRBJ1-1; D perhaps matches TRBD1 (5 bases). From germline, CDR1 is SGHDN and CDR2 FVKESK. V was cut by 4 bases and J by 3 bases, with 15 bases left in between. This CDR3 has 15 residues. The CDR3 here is CASSPRPRQHTEAFF. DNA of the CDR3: TGTGCCAGCAGCCCACGACCCCGACAGCACACTGAAGCTTTCTTT.

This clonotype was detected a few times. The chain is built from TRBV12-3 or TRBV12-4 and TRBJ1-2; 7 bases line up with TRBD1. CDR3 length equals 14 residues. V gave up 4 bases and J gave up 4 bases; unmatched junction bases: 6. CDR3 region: CASSSGTALYGYTF. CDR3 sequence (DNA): TGTGCCAGCAGTTCCGGGACAGCGCTCTATGGCTACACCTTC.

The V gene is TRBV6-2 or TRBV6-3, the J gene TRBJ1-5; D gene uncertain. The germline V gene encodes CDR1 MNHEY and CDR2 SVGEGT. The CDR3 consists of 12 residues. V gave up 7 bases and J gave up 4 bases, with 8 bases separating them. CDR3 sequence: CASNALNQPQHF. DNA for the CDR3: TGTGCCAGCAACGCCCTGAATCAGCCCCAGCATTTT.

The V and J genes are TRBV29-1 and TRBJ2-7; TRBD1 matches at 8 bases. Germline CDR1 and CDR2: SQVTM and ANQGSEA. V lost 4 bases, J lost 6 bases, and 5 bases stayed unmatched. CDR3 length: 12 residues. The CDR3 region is CSVAGGEGEQYV. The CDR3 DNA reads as TGCAGCGTTGCAGGGGGCGAGGGCGAGCAGTACGTC.

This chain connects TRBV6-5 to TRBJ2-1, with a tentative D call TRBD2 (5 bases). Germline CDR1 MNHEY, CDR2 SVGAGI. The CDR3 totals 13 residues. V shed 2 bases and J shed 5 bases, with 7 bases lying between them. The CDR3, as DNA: TGTGCCAGCAGTTACAAGGGAGACAATGAGCAGTTCTTC. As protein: CASSYKGDNEQFF.

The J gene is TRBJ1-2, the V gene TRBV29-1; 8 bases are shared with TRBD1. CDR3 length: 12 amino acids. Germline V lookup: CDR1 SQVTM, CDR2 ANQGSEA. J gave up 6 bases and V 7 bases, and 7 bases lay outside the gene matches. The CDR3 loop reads CSADRGVHGYTF. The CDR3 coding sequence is TGCAGCGCCGACAGGGGAGTCCATGGCTACACCTTC.

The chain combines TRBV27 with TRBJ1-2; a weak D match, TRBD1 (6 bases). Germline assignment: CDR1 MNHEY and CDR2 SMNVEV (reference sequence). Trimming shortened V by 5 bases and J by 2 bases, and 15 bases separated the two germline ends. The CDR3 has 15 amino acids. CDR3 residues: CASSTTGFGNYGYTF. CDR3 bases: TGTGCCAGCAGTACCACAGGGTTTGGGAACTATGGCTACACCTTC.

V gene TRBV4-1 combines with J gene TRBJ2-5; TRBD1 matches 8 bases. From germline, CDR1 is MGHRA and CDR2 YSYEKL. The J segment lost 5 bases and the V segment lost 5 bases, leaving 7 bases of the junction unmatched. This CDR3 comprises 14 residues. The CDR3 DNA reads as TGCGCCAGCAGCTTGGAGACAGGGGTGGAGACCCAGTACTTC. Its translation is CASSLETGVETQYF.

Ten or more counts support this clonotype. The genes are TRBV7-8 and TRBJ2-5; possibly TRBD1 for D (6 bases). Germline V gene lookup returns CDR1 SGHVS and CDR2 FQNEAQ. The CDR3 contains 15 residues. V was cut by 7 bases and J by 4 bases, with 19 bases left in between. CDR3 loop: CASTSQGKLGETQYF. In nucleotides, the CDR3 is TGTGCCAGCACCTCACAGGGAAAATTAGGAGAGACCCAGTACTTC.

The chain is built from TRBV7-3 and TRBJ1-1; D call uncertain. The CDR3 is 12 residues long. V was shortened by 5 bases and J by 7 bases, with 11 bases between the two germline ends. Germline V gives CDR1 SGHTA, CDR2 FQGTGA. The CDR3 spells CASSPPGYEAFF. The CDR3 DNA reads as TGTGCCAGCAGCCCCCCCGGTTATGAAGCTTTCTTT.

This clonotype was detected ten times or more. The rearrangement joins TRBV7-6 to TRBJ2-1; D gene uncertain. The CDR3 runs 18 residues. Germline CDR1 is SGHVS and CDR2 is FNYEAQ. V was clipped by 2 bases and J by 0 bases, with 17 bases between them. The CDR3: CASSLLSPDGISYNEQFF. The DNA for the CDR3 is TGTGCCAGCAGCTTATTATCCCCAGATGGGATCTCCTACAATGAGCAGTTCTTC.

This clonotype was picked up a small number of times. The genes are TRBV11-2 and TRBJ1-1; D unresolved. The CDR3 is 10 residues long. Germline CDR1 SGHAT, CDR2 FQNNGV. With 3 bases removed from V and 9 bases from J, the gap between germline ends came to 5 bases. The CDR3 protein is CASSLNQAFF. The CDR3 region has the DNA TGTGCCAGCAGCTTGAACCAAGCTTTCTTT.

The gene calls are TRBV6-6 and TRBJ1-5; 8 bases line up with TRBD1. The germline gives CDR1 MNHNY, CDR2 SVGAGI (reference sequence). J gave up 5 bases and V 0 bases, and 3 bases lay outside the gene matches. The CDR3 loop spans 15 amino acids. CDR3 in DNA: TGTGCCAGCAGTTACTCACCAGGGGGCCATCAGCCCCAGCATTTT. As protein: CASSYSPGGHQPQHF.

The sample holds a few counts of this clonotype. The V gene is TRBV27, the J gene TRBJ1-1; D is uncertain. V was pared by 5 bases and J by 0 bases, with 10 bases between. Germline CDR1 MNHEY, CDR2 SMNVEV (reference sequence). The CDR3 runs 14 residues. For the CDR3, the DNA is TGTGCCAGCAGTACCTTCCCGGTGAACACTGAAGCTTTCTTT. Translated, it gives CASSTFPVNTEAFF.

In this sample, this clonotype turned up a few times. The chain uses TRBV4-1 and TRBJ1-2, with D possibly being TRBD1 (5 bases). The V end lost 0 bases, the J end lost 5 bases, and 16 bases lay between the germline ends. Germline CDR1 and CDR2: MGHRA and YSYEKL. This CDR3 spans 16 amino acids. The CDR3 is CASSQEGRQLKYGYTF. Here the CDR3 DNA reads TGCGCCAGCAGCCAAGAGGGGCGACAGTTGAAATATGGCTACACCTTC.

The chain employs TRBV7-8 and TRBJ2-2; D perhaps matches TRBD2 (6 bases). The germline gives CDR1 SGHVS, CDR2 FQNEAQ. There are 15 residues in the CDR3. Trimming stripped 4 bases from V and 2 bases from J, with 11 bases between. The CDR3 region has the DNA TGTGCCAGCAGCTCCCGGGGACTTAACACCGGGGAGCTGTTTTTT. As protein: CASSSRGLNTGELFF.